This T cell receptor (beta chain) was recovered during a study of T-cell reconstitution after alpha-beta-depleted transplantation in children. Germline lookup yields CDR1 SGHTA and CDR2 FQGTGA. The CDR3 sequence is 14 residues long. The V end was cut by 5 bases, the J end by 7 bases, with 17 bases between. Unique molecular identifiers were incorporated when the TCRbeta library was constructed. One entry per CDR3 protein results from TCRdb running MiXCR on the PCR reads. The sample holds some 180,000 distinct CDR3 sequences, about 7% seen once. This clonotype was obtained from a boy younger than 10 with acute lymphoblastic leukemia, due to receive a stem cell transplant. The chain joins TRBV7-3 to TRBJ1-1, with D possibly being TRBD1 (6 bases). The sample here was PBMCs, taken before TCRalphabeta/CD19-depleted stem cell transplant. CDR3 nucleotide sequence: TGTGCCAGCAGCCCCTCAGGGGCTTGGAGTGAAGCTTTCTTT. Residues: CASSPSGAWSEAFF.